This record concerns one T cell receptor (beta chain) sequence. What it recognizes is unknown. The sample is drawn from a study of T cell responses to AZD1222 COVID-19 vaccine. Assay used: immunoSEQ multiplex PCR; TCRdb lists only in-frame clones, some missing. This sample has 150,000 to 200,000 clones, with about 92% found just once. Germline CDR1 and CDR2: DFQATT and SNEGSKA (reference sequence). The CDR3 covers 13 residues. Deletions cut 3 bases from V and 4 bases from J, with 12 bases between. Study conclusions and caveats: Spike-specific TCR breadth and depth were elevated following two AZD1222 doses. Unmutated variant regions are reportedly the target of nearly half of TCRs that are spike-specific. Repertoire sampling was restricted to post-peak T cell response timepoints. Clonal diversity was possibly underestimated, and white British individuals and females predominated among donors.

The input for sequencing was peripheral blood, taken on day 0 of AZD1222 vaccination. This sequence was found in an adult in good health. J is TRBJ1-2 and V is TRBV20-1; TRBD1 might be the D (6 bases). Here the CDR3 reads CSASGGSIYGYTF. CDR3 DNA sequence: TGCAGTGCTAGTGGGGGCAGCATCTATGGCTACACCTTC.